These 10 T cell receptor beta chains share one sample of origin, sequenced in a study of cytomegalovirus exposure and HLA in healthy donors (dated by TCRdb to 2015 to 2018). The receptor library was made with the immunoSEQ multiplex PCR assay. The multiplex PCR relied on a mix of 60 forward primers for TCR Vbeta segments and 13 reverse primers for TCR Jbeta segments. In TCRdb, the immuneACCESS table is reduced to in-frame sequences with V and J assigned. These tables do not hold every clone; where another copy was compared, an unresolved V gene accounts for under half, and the others remain unexplained. The sample yields approximately 150,000 clones; almost 85% were counted once. Around 5% of the sample is in the top ten clones. Material: PBMCs. The receptors shown here come from a girl aged 10 to 17 in good health and CMV-seropositive.

As for this clone: The same CDR3 can be traced to other DNA sequences in this sample. This chain links TRBV30 with TRBJ1-1; D is uncertain. Trimming cost V 3 bases and J 1 base, with 3 bases left between them. The CDR3 length is 11 residues. Germline V gene lookup returns CDR1 GTSNPN and CDR2 SVGIG (reference sequence). The CDR3 DNA follows: TGTGCCTGGAGCAGGAACACTGAAGCTTTCTTT. Protein product: CAWSRNTEAFF.

The chain links TRBV27 to TRBJ2-1; weak D call: TRBD2 (7 bases). V gave up 5 bases and J gave up 7 bases, with 18 bases separating them. Germline V CDR1 and CDR2: MNHEY, SMNVEV (reference sequence). The CDR3 is made up of 15 amino acids. CDR3 sequence reads: CASSIGRGGVNEQFF. In nucleotides, the CDR3 is TGTGCCAGCAGTATTGGGAGGGGGGGCGTAAATGAGCAGTTCTTC.

The V and J genes are TRBV18 and TRBJ1-5; the match to TRBD1 covers 10 bases. The germline V gene encodes CDR1 KGHSH and CDR2 LQKENI. J was trimmed by 3 bases and V by 6 bases; bases with no gene match: 5. The CDR3 length is 15 residues. This chain's CDR3 is CASSLGQGVNQPQHF. As DNA, the CDR3 is TGTGCCAGCTCCCTTGGACAGGGGGTCAATCAGCCCCAGCATTTT.

In DNA, the CDR3 is TGTGCCAGTATGGCAGCCTTCGGGAAAACTGAAGCTTTCTTT. It yields the protein CASMAAFGKTEAFF. The chain couples TRBV19 to TRBJ1-1, with D hard to call. The CDR3 is made up of 14 amino acids. Deletions cut 7 bases from V and 5 bases from J, with 17 bases between. The germline V gene encodes CDR1 LNHDA and CDR2 SQIVND (reference sequence).

The chain recombines TRBV5-6 with TRBJ1-1; D is perhaps TRBD1 (5 bases). The germline V gene has CDR1 SGHDT and CDR2 YYEEEE. V was cut by 4 bases and J by 3 bases, with 16 bases left in between. The CDR3 sequence is 15 residues long. The chain's CDR3 is CASSLQRGGDTEAFF. The CDR3 DNA reads TGTGCCAGCAGCCTGCAGAGGGGCGGGGACACTGAAGCTTTCTTT. Drawing the rest from reference TRBV5-6 and TRBJ1-1, the complete variable domain is DAGVTQSPTHLIKTRGQQVTLRCSPKSGHDTVSWYQQALGQGPQFIFQYYEEEERQRGNFPDRFSGHQFPNYSSELNVNALLLGDSALYLCASSLQRGGDTEAFFGQGTRLTVV.

The chain uses TRBV29-1 and TRBJ2-3, with TRBD2 matching 8 bases. The J segment lost 3 bases and the V segment lost 2 bases, leaving 4 bases of the junction unmatched. Germline V gene sequence: CDR1 SQVTM, CDR2 ANQGSEA. The CDR3 spans 14 residues. The CDR3 is CSVESRLATDTQYF. The CDR3 bases are TGCAGCGTTGAATCGAGACTAGCGACAGATACGCAGTATTTT.

The rearrangement links TRBV5-1 to TRBJ2-3; D may be TRBD2 (5 bases). The CDR3 has 13 amino acids. Trimming stripped 4 bases from V and 3 bases from J, with 9 bases between. CDR1 is SGHRS, CDR2 YFSETQ, per germline. Here the CDR3 reads CASSHPGTDTQYF. The CDR3 DNA sequence: TGCGCCAGCAGCCACCCGGGGACAGATACGCAGTATTTT. Combining the CDR3 with reference TRBV5-1 and TRBJ2-3 gives the whole variable domain KAGVTQTPRYLIKTRGQQVTLSCSPISGHRSVSWYQQTPGQGLQFLFEYFSETQRNKGNFPGRFSGRQFSNSRSEMNVSTLELGDSALYLCASSHPGTDTQYFGPGTRLTVL.

The chain recombines TRBV12-5 with TRBJ1-3, with a possible D match to TRBD1 (5 bases). Germline CDR1 LGHNT, CDR2 FRNRAP. The CDR3 runs 16 residues. The V gene lost 7 bases and the J gene lost 9 bases, with 25 bases spanning the gap. In nucleotides, the CDR3 is TGTGCTAGTGCGTTGAGGGGCGGGGTGTATTATAGCACCATATATTTT. It is translated as CASALRGGVYYSTIYF.

The chain carries TRBV27 and TRBJ1-2, with a weak D call TRBD1 (5 bases). With 2 bases removed from V and 3 bases from J, the gap between germline ends came to 7 bases. The CDR3 length is 13 residues. The germline V gene has CDR1 MNHEY and CDR2 SMNVEV (reference sequence). This CDR3 is CASSLGRDYGYTF. The CDR3 bases are TGTGCCAGCAGTTTAGGCAGGGACTATGGCTACACCTTC.

The gene calls are TRBV4-2 and TRBJ1-3; D possibly corresponds to TRBD1 (5 bases). The ends were cut back, 0 bases at V and 7 bases at J, with 7 bases in the middle. The germline V gene encodes CDR1 LGHNA and CDR2 YNFKEQ. This CDR3 has 13 amino acids. The CDR3 coding sequence is TGTGCCAGCAGCCAAGATCCAGGGAACACCATATATTTT. This encodes CASSQDPGNTIYF.